This T cell receptor (beta chain) was recorded in a study of regulatory T cells in long-lasting Graves disease (dated by TCRdb to the early 2020s). A note on the overall study: Antithyroid drugs had been taken for less than 3 months by newly diagnosed Graves' disease patients. The study was conducted in China and was registered as a clinical trial. Patients with persistent Graves' disease were compared with patients with newly diagnosed Graves' disease using TCR sequencing and RNA sequencing of peripheral blood. A total of roughly 35 samples were covered by TCR sequencing, comprising approximately 13 persistent and around 20 newly diagnosed Graves' disease patients.

The label giving this sample's time point can be read as: newly diagnosed GD, antithyroid drugs for less than 3 months. RNA was extracted from PBMCs in TRIzol for both TCR sequencing and RNA sequencing. The diagnosis of Graves' disease was made according to American Thyroid Association guidelines. Recruitment of patients was carried out at an endocrinology department in Xi'an, China. From each patient, 8 to 10 milliliters of peripheral blood was collected into an EDTA anticoagulant tube. Ficoll Paque Plus density gradient separation was used to isolate PBMCs, and no further T cell sorting was performed. RNA quality was checked with an Agilent 2100 Bioanalyzer and agarose gel, and concentration with a NanoDrop 2000. The library came from multiplex PCR. Sequencing took place on an Illumina HiSeq 4000. TCR beta libraries were built with iRepertoire HTBI primers and Arm-PCR amplification of CDR3 regions. Gel purification was performed on PCR products prior to sequencing. Per the source publication's procedure: A total of 62 TRBV and under 15 TRBJ segments were identified across samples and were used for gene usage analysis of CDR3 amino acid clonotypes. COPE and FqMerger were used to merge filtered high-quality paired reads into contigs. Contigs were aligned with BLAST to IMGT TRBV, TRBD and TRBJ reference genes, and CDR3 was defined per IMGT. Any clonotype with a frequency above 0.1% was counted as a highly expanded clone. Shannon entropy served as the measure of repertoire diversity, while the Gini coefficient captured V-J evenness. A clonotype was considered public if more than one individual shared it. The raw public data were reprocessed by TCRdb itself: fastp quality trimming at Q25, MiXCR clonotype calling, in-frame beta chains only. Every distinct CDR3 protein forms one entry, paired with its most common genes and DNA. The V and J calls reflect TCRdb's pipeline rather than the authors' work. The sample profile shows about 460,000 distinct CDR3 sequences; 14% of them were found once. The ten largest clonotypes hold about 15% of the sample.

Paper-wide results and their limitations: Persistent Graves' disease patients showed lower TCR Shannon entropy and fewer highly expanded clones than newly diagnosed patients, suggesting clonal expansion. Only peripheral blood was studied, because thyroid tissue, the primary lesion, was inaccessible. Preferential use of TRBV28, TRBJ1-2 and TRBJ2-5 was observed in persistent disease, whereas TRBV20-1 and TRBJ2-1 were favored in newly diagnosed disease. A larger number of public clonotypes was shared among persistent patients (approximately 2,500) than among newly diagnosed patients (approximately 1,000). Sequencing and analysis were restricted to the TCR beta chain. The authors acknowledged the small sample size as a limitation that may reduce accuracy.

Via the germline V gene (reference sequence), CDR1 is LNHDA and CDR2 SQIVND. The CDR3 goes from the cysteine to the phenylalanine over 16 residues. Solely the CDR3 DNA is kept, with 48 bases framed from the first base. Here V drops 3 bases and J drops 6 bases, and the junction holds 8 bases not matched to any gene. As to this clonotype: Its antigen specificity is not known. It has no much larger one-base neighbor in the sample; base qualities were not kept.

This same sample was also part of a study on T cells in Graves' hyperthyroidism and ophthalmopathy. As the second study states: Stable Graves' hyperthyroidism was defined as the absence of progression to ophthalmopathy over 18 months of follow-up. Hyperthyroidism patients were newly diagnosed, had a disease duration of under 2 months, and were aged 18 to 65 years. Exclusion was applied to patients with uncontrolled infections, other autoimmune diseases, pregnancy or lactation. Diagnoses were based on clinical symptoms, serum thyroxine and TRAb, thyroid ultrasound and orbital computed tomography. A first-round RT-PCR of the TCR CDR3 used the HTBI primer set with the Qiagen OneStep RT-PCR kit. Most expanded thyroid clonotypes (frequency above 0.001) were also detected in blood, suggesting blood repertoires may reflect thyroid immune responses. In cross-validation, a model built on a 13 V-J signature told ophthalmopathy apart from stable hyperthyroidism with just under 90% sensitivity and roughly 81% specificity, and in testing the same model reached 80%/75%. In validation, the model predicted progression to ophthalmopathy with roughly 70% sensitivity and approximately 78% specificity, a median of 6.5 months before onset. TCR V-J signatures able to tell the groups apart were searched for in a discovery cohort of 90 to 100 patients, of whom over 40 had Graves' ophthalmopathy and roughly 59 had stable Graves' hyperthyroidism. Whether ophthalmopathy could be predicted prospectively was tested in an independent validation cohort made up of 18 to 20 hyperthyroidism patients plus 17 patients who later progressed to ophthalmopathy. The roughly 90 discovery patients were divided at random into training and test sets in a 7:3 ratio. In addition, the study compared T-cell repertoires in thyroid tissue and in blood from roughly six Graves' hyperthyroidism patients. Following sampling, methimazole starting at 30 mg daily was given to hyperthyroidism patients, and high-dose intravenous methylprednisolone was given to ophthalmopathy patients. The libraries were constructed in a second round of multiplex PCR and then size-selected and purified. Sequencing of the libraries was done on an Illumina HiSeq2000 using paired-end 100 bp reads. SOAPnuke was used to process the raw data, removing reads that contained adapters or uncalled bases, had a mean Phred below 15, or lacked an exact match to the constant primer or identifier. High-quality paired reads were merged using COPE v1.2.5, and each unique nucleotide sequence was defined as a clonotype. MiTCR v1.1 was used to align the clonotypes against IMGT TRBV, TRBD and TRBJ reference segments. Analysis was restricted to V-J combinations with a frequency above 0.0001, which covered approximately 99% of repertoires. The TCS score was defined as F50 (clonal expansion) divided by E x V (chaos), with BLOSUM62-based TCRdist calculated between CDR3 peptides within each V-J. Welch's t-statistics and random forest reduced just over 500 V-J features to roughly 13, which were used in a naive Bayes classifier (R e1071). No statistical method was used to set the sample size in advance, and investigators knew the group allocation. The paper reports TCR Vbeta CDR3 sequencing of some 140 peripheral blood samples: around 41 ophthalmopathy, some 80 hyperthyroidism and some 17 progressor patients.

The sample consisted of peripheral blood mononuclear cells (PBMCs), taken at new diagnosis, from a patient treated with antithyroid drugs. This clonotype was obtained from a woman aged 50 to 60 with Graves disease. Donor details come from another sample of the same person, matched by shared clones. This chain joins TRBV19 to TRBJ2-1; 10 central nucleotides agree with TRBD2. For the CDR3, the sequence is CASSMGWTSGFNEQFF. The sequence in DNA is TGTGCCAGTAGTATGGGTTGGACTAGCGGTTTCAATGAGCAGTTCTTC.